Shown below are 26 T cell receptor beta chains from a single sample sequenced in a study of blood T cell repertoires in COVID-19. Clones were sequenced by immunoSEQ multiplex PCR, and TCRdb holds only the in-frame ones, with some missing. The sample yields hundreds of thousands of clones, roughly 87% seen once. The source material was PBMCs or T cells enriched from blood (not recorded which). The receptors come from a woman aged 40 to 50 who had recovered from COVID-19.

V and J are TRBV18 and TRBJ2-5; D possibly corresponds to TRBD1 (6 bases). V was cut by 2 bases and J by 6 bases, with 13 bases left in between. The CDR3 spans 14 residues. The germline CDR1 and CDR2 sequences are KGHSH and LQKENI. CDR3 in DNA: TGTGCCAGCTCACCAGGGGGCGCAGAGAAGACCCAGTACTTC. It yields the protein CASSPGGAEKTQYF.

V and J are TRBV7-3 and TRBJ2-1; 10 bases are a match to TRBD2. CDR3 length equals 15 residues. The V gene's germline CDR1 is SGHTA and CDR2 FQGTGA. V shed 5 bases and J 8 bases; nucleotides not matched to a gene: 9. The CDR3 nucleotides are TGTGCCAGCAGCCCGACTCGAGGGACTAGCGATGAGCAGTTCTTC. Amino acid sequence: CASSPTRGTSDEQFF.

The V gene is TRBV7-2, the J gene TRBJ1-5, with a possible D match to TRBD1 (6 bases). CDR1 and CDR2 from the germline V gene are SGHTA and FQGNSA. V was shortened by 2 bases and J by 2 bases, with 10 bases between the two germline ends. The CDR3 runs 15 residues. The chain's CDR3 is CASSLTQGGNQPQHF. DNA for the CDR3: TGTGCCAGCAGCTTAACACAGGGAGGCAATCAGCCCCAGCATTTT.

About this clone: A single base separates this from a much larger clone, so it may be a read error. J is TRBJ2-1 and V is TRBV6-5; TRBD2 aligns across 8 bases. Germline assignment: CDR1 MNHEY and CDR2 SVGAGI. The J segment lost 0 bases and the V segment lost 4 bases, leaving 2 bases of the junction unmatched. The length of the CDR3 is 15 residues. CDR3 coding DNA: TGTGCCAGCAGTTTAGCGGGGAGCTCCTACAATGAGCAGTTCTTC. This encodes CASSLAGSSYNEQFF.

The rearrangement links TRBV7-8 to TRBJ2-7; 7 bases are a match to TRBD1. With 5 bases clipped from V and 5 bases from J, the junction kept 9 bases outside the gene matches. The CDR3 runs 14 residues. CDR1 SGHVS and CDR2 FQNEAQ come from the germline V gene. In DNA form, the CDR3 reads TGTGCCAGCAGCCTCCGACAGGGCCCCCACGAGCAGTACTTC. Protein product: CASSLRQGPHEQYF.

V usage is TRBV27 and J usage is TRBJ1-2, with no clear D. Deletions cut 7 bases from V and 8 bases from J, with 20 bases between. Germline V lookup: CDR1 MNHEY, CDR2 SMNVEV (reference sequence). The CDR3 loop spans 14 amino acids. This chain's CDR3 is CASTPGPDFSGYTF. As DNA, the CDR3 is TGTGCCAGCACTCCGGGTCCCGATTTTTCCGGCTACACCTTC.

The V and J genes are TRBV14 and TRBJ2-6; tentatively, D is TRBD1 (5 bases). CDR3 size: 16 residues. V lost 1 base and J lost 1, with 8 bases in between. CDR1 is SGHDN, CDR2 FVKESK, per germline. DNA for the CDR3: TGTGCCAGCAGCCAAGTAAGGGGATCTGGGGCCAACGTCCTGACTTTC. Amino acid sequence: CASSQVRGSGANVLTF.

The chain is built from TRBV4-2 and TRBJ2-7; a possible D gene is TRBD1 (6 bases). This CDR3 has 15 residues. The V and J ends lost 0 bases and 1 base respectively, with 10 bases between them. The germline V gene encodes CDR1 LGHNA and CDR2 YNFKEQ. CDR3 sequence: CASSQDTGLSYEQYF. CDR3 coding DNA: TGTGCCAGCAGCCAAGATACAGGGCTATCCTACGAGCAGTACTTC.

The chain employs TRBV5-1 and TRBJ2-7; possibly TRBD2 for D (6 bases). V was cut by 4 bases and J by 5 bases, with 31 bases left in between. From germline, CDR1 is SGHRS and CDR2 YFSETQ. This CDR3 region has 19 residues. In DNA, the CDR3 is TGCGCCAGCAGCCAAGAAGGAGGGAGAAGAACGGGGGTGAAGAACGAGCAGTACTTC. It translates to CASSQEGGRRTGVKNEQYF.

The chain has TRBV2 and TRBJ2-1, with 14 bases aligning to TRBD2. Germline lookup yields CDR1 SNHLY and CDR2 FYNNEI. The CDR3 spans 16 residues. J lost 8 bases, V lost 3 bases, and 6 bases had no gene match. The chain's CDR3 is CASSDTGTSGSDEQFF. CDR3 sequence (DNA): TGTGCCAGCAGTGACACCGGGACTAGCGGGAGTGATGAGCAGTTCTTC.

The chain employs TRBV7-2 and TRBJ1-1; D may be TRBD1 (6 bases). In germline, CDR1 is SGHTA, CDR2 FQGNSA. The CDR3 runs 13 residues. Trimming took off 5 bases at V and 9 bases at J, with 16 bases between the two ends. CDR3 nucleotides: TGTGCCAGCAGCCGTGGGGGGGCAGGGAAAGCTTTCTTT. Translated, it gives CASSRGGAGKAFF.

The chain links TRBV2 to TRBJ2-1; the match to TRBD2 covers 9 bases. Germline values: CDR1 SNHLY, CDR2 FYNNEI. The junction had 17 bases not matched to a gene; V was cut back by 5 bases and J by 0 bases. CDR3 length equals 20 residues. CDR3 loop: CASSTTGLAGRVGSYNEQFF. As DNA, the CDR3 is TGTGCCAGCAGTACCACGGGGCTAGCGGGGCGTGTGGGCTCCTACAATGAGCAGTTCTTC.

The chain has TRBV29-1 and TRBJ2-7; 8 bases map to TRBD2. The CDR3 has 15 amino acids. V trimming: 0 bases; J trimming: 0 bases; junction bases outside the gene matches: 4. Germline V lookup: CDR1 SQVTM, CDR2 ANQGSEA. The CDR3 loop reads CSVEDPAGGSYEQYF. CDR3 nucleotide sequence: TGCAGCGTTGAAGATCCGGCGGGAGGCTCCTACGAGCAGTACTTC.

This clone was seen just once. The chain employs TRBV7-2 and TRBJ1-4; D is unresolved. This CDR3 is 16 amino acids long. V was pared by 0 bases and J by 3 bases, with 11 bases between. The germline V gene has CDR1 SGHTA and CDR2 FQGNSA. CDR3 sequence (DNA): TGTGCCAGCAGCTTAGCCCCCGGCAGCGCTAATGAAAAACTGTTTTTT. Translated, it gives CASSLAPGSANEKLFF.

The chain has TRBV7-8 and TRBJ2-3, with 9 positions matching TRBD2. There are 15 residues in the CDR3. The trim removed 6 bases at V and 5 bases at J, leaving 9 bases unmatched. The germline V gene has CDR1 SGHVS and CDR2 FQNEAQ. CDR3 protein: CASRGGLARGDTQYF. CDR3 in DNA: TGTGCCAGCAGAGGTGGACTAGCGAGGGGAGATACGCAGTATTTT.

The chain combines TRBV5-4 with TRBJ2-7; tentative D call: TRBD1 (6 bases). This CDR3 spans 16 amino acids. Trimming removed 3 bases from V and 0 bases from J, with 16 bases in between. From germline, CDR1 is SGHNT and CDR2 YYREEE (reference sequence). Here the CDR3 reads CASSSGGGQYSYEQYF. The CDR3 coding sequence is TGTGCCAGCAGCTCCGGCGGTGGACAGTACTCCTACGAGCAGTACTTC.

This rearrangement joins TRBV14 to TRBJ2-1; perhaps TRBD2 as D (6 bases). Germline V gene sequence: CDR1 SGHDN, CDR2 FVKESK. Trimming took 2 bases from V and 9 from J, leaving 23 bases between them. The CDR3 loop spans 17 amino acids. The CDR3 protein is CASSQRRWQGGYGEQFF. DNA of the CDR3: TGTGCCAGCAGCCAACGACGATGGCAGGGAGGTTACGGTGAGCAGTTCTTC.

J is TRBJ1-1 and V is TRBV5-1; the match to TRBD1 covers 8 bases. Germline CDR1 SGHRS, CDR2 YFSETQ. The CDR3 extends over 17 amino acids. V shed 4 bases, J shed 2 bases, and the junction held 13 bases outside the gene matches. CDR3 residues: CASSRTGSWGGNTEAFF. The CDR3 coding sequence is TGCGCCAGCAGCAGGACAGGGAGCTGGGGGGGAAACACTGAAGCTTTCTTT.

The rearrangement joins TRBV3-1 (or the pseudogene TRBV3-2) to TRBJ2-7; 7 nucleotides agree with TRBD2. The ends lost 4 bases at V and 5 bases at J; junction bases unmatched: 5. This CDR3 contains 13 residues. The germline gives CDR1 LGHDT, CDR2 YNNKEL (reference sequence). The CDR3 DNA reads as TGTGCCAGCAGCCGGGGGGGGACCCACGAGCAGTACTTC. It encodes CASSRGGTHEQYF.

J is TRBJ2-7 and V is TRBV3-1 (or the pseudogene TRBV3-2), with TRBD2 identical over 7 bases. CDR3 length: 17 amino acids. V shed 4 bases, J shed 2 bases, and the junction held 14 bases outside the gene matches. Looked up from germline, CDR1 is LGHDT and CDR2 is YNNKEL (reference sequence). The CDR3 region is CASSPQRPSGAPYEQYF. The CDR3 DNA follows: TGTGCCAGCAGCCCCCAACGGCCTAGCGGAGCCCCCTACGAGCAGTACTTC.

V is TRBV11-3 and J is TRBJ2-1; 7 bases agree with TRBD2. This CDR3 comprises 19 residues. Germline CDR1 is SGHNT and CDR2 is YENEEA. Unmatched junction bases numbered 19, after V lost 1 base and J lost 7 bases. This CDR3 reads CASSLAGSGSGTSVNEQFF. As DNA, the CDR3 is TGTGCCAGCAGCTTAGCGGGTTCAGGCAGCGGGACTTCAGTAAATGAGCAGTTCTTC.

The V gene is TRBV27, the J gene TRBJ2-3; 11 bases agree with TRBD2. Germline assignment: CDR1 MNHEY and CDR2 SMNVEV (reference sequence). V gave up 2 bases and J gave up 5 bases; unmatched junction bases: 6. The CDR3 contains 16 residues. The CDR3: CASSLGSGRAGDTQYF. For the CDR3, the DNA is TGTGCCAGCAGTTTAGGTAGCGGGAGGGCCGGAGATACGCAGTATTTT.

The V call is TRBV28, the J call TRBJ2-3; 8 bases align to TRBD2. The CDR3 contains 18 residues. V dropped 7 bases and J dropped 4; count of bases not matched to a gene: 19. Germline V gene lookup returns CDR1 MDHEN and CDR2 SYDVKM. The CDR3 sequence: CASIPDLLLADAPDTQYF. CDR3 nucleotide sequence: TGTGCCAGCATTCCGGACCTCTTACTAGCGGATGCGCCAGATACGCAGTATTTT.

V usage is TRBV9 and J usage is TRBJ2-5; D gene ambiguous. CDR1 is SGDLS and CDR2 is YYNGEE in the germline V gene. The germline V and J ends were trimmed by 0 bases and 1 base, with 7 bases remaining between them. This CDR3 is built from 14 residues. This CDR3 is CASSVGPPQETQYF. The CDR3 DNA sequence: TGTGCCAGCAGCGTAGGGCCCCCCCAAGAGACCCAGTACTTC.

V and J are TRBV7-3 and TRBJ2-2; TRBD1 aligns across 8 bases. Looked up from germline, CDR1 is SGHTA and CDR2 is FQGTGA. With 5 bases clipped from V and 6 bases from J, the junction kept 5 bases outside the gene matches. The CDR3 is 14 residues long. The CDR3 spells CASSLDRGAGELFF. CDR3 nucleotides: TGTGCCAGCAGCCTCGACAGGGGAGCCGGGGAGCTGTTTTTT. The full variable domain, rest sourced from reference TRBV7-3 and TRBJ2-2, is GAGVSQTPSNKVTEKGKYVELRCDPISGHTALYWYRQSLGQGPEFLIYFQGTGAADDSGLPNDRFFAVRPEGSVSTLKIQRTERGDSAVYLCASSLDRGAGELFFGEGSRLTVL.

This chain joins TRBV6-5 and TRBJ2-3; 13 bases agree with TRBD2. This CDR3 contains 16 residues. V lost 2 bases and J lost 6; bases outside the gene matches: 5. Germline assignment: CDR1 MNHEY and CDR2 SVGAGI. The CDR3 protein is CASSYVGTSGIDTQYF. The CDR3 bases are TGTGCCAGCAGTTACGTCGGGACTAGCGGGATCGATACGCAGTATTTT.